The rows below give T cell receptor beta chains drawn from one sample of a study of early T cells in non-severe SARS-CoV-2 infection. From the 5' RACE reads, TCRdb called clonotypes with MiXCR, one entry per CDR3 protein. The sample shows tens of thousands of distinct CDR3 sequences, over 12% of them seen only once. The sample was whole blood, taken at baseline. Source of these receptors: an adult who was a healthcare worker with PCR-confirmed SARS-CoV-2 infection or an uninfected control (not recorded which). Each CDR3 is given with its conserved first and last residue. A D gene is named only where the DNA matches it firmly. A row's size may be missing; if present it is once, few, many or a size class.

V gene,D gene,J gene,clone size,CDR3 protein,CDR3 DNA
TRBV18,.,TRBJ2-1,few,CASSPPSDTYNEQFF,TGTGCCAGCTCACCCCCTTCGGACACTTACAATGAGCAGTTCTTC
TRBV28,.,TRBJ2-7,.,CASAQSKAYEQYF,TGTGCCAGTGCTCAATCGAAGGCCTACGAGCAGTACTTC
TRBV28,.,TRBJ2-1,many,CASSQSRHASEQFF,TGTGCCAGCAGTCAATCACGGCACGCTAGTGAGCAGTTCTTC
TRBV4-1,.,TRBJ2-3,.,CASSQVDTQYF,TGCGCCAGCAGCCAAGTAGATACGCAGTATTTT
TRBV5-6,.,TRBJ2-3,.,CASSLWLARTDTQYF,TGTGCCAGCAGCCTGTGGCTAGCGCGCACAGATACGCAGTATTTT
TRBV6-1,.,TRBJ2-5,few,CASSEAGSGGTQYF,TGTGCCAGCAGTGAAGCGGGGTCGGGCGGGACCCAGTACTTC
TRBV29-1,TRBD1,TRBJ2-1,few,CSTWVGQGGNEQFF,TGCAGCACTTGGGTAGGACAGGGGGGAAATGAGCAGTTCTTC
TRBV5-1,TRBD2,TRBJ2-7,few,CASSFAGGPFHEQYF,TGCGCCAGCAGCTTCGCGGGAGGGCCTTTCCACGAGCAGTACTTC
TRBV7-8,TRBD1,TRBJ2-4,many,CASSLAGTGSSNSKNIQYF,TGTGCCAGCAGCTTAGCGGGGACAGGGTCATCGAATTCCAAAAACATTCAGTACTTC
TRBV5-8,TRBD1,TRBJ2-7,.,CASSPNRGHKDEQYF,TGTGCCAGCAGCCCAAACAGGGGGCATAAGGACGAGCAGTACTTC
TRBV18,TRBD1,TRBJ1-6,many,CASSPRDSVSPLHF,TGTGCCAGCTCACCACGGGACAGCGTTTCACCCCTCCACTTT
TRBV3-1,.,TRBJ2-7,.,CASSQRQYYEQYF,TGTGCCAGCAGCCAGCGACAGTACTACGAGCAGTACTTC
TRBV5-1,TRBD1,TRBJ1-5,few,CASSYAGRCEGAVRQPQHF,TGCGCCAGCAGCTACGCAGGTCGATGTGAGGGGGCCGTGAGGCAGCCCCAGCATTTT
TRBV20-1,TRBD1,TRBJ1-2,medium-sized,CSARGQGTNYGYTF,TGCAGTGCTAGAGGACAGGGCACTAACTATGGCTACACCTTC
TRBV10-3,.,TRBJ1-6,few,CAISPVEQESGSPLHF,TGTGCCATCAGCCCTGTGGAACAGGAGAGTGGTTCACCCCTCCACTTT
TRBV25-1,TRBD1,TRBJ1-3,.,CASSEDRGRGNTIYF,TGTGCCAGCAGTGAGGACAGGGGGCGAGGAAACACCATATATTTT
TRBV4-2,.,TRBJ1-1,.,CASSLTPGDTEAFF,TGTGCCAGCAGCTTAACGCCTGGGGACACTGAAGCTTTCTTT
TRBV29-1,.,TRBJ1-6,many,CSVQTRDDNSPLHF,TGCAGCGTTCAAACCCGGGACGATAATTCACCCCTCCACTTT
TRBV6-2/TRBV6-3,.,TRBJ2-3,few,CATTGPHTDTQYF,TGTGCCACCACGGGACCCCACACAGATACGCAGTATTTT
TRBV9,.,TRBJ1-6,few,CASSATQNSPLHF,TGTGCCAGCAGCGCAACCCAAAATTCACCCCTCCACTTT
TRBV30,.,TRBJ2-1,.,CALTSFGSTYNEQFF,TGTGCCTTGACCTCATTCGGGTCAACATACAATGAGCAGTTCTTC
TRBV7-9,TRBD1,TRBJ2-1,many,CASSQTGTGGHNEQFF,TGTGCCAGCAGCCAGACCGGGACAGGGGGCCACAATGAGCAGTTCTTC
TRBV5-5,TRBD2,TRBJ2-7,.,CASSLSPSGTYEQYF,TGTGCCAGCAGTTTAAGCCCTAGCGGGACCTACGAGCAGTACTTC
TRBV7-9,TRBD2,TRBJ2-1,.,CASSPRRTSGSYNEQFF,TGTGCCAGCAGCCCACGCCGGACTAGCGGTTCCTACAATGAGCAGTTCTTC
TRBV3-1,.,TRBJ2-5,.,CASSQNSLEGETQYF,TGTGCCAGCAGCCAAAACAGCCTAGAGGGAGAGACCCAGTACTTC
TRBV4-2,.,TRBJ2-3,few,CASSQETDTQYF,TGTGCCAGCAGCCAGGAGACAGATACGCAGTATTTT
TRBV18,TRBD2,TRBJ2-5,.,CASSPPGAGAQETQYF,TGTGCCAGCTCACCCCCCGGAGCGGGAGCCCAGGAGACCCAGTACTTC
TRBV29-1,.,TRBJ2-1,few,CSVGGNEQFF,TGCAGCGTTGGGGGGAATGAGCAGTTCTTC
TRBV20-1,TRBD1,TRBJ2-3,.,CSAIRPDRGPIDTQYF,TGCAGTGCTATACGACCCGACAGGGGGCCTATAGATACGCAGTATTTT
TRBV12-3/TRBV12-4,.,TRBJ1-4,few,CASGFSGKLFF,TGTGCCAGCGGTTTTTCGGGGAAACTGTTTTTT
TRBV5-1,.,TRBJ2-3,.,CASSFDFRTDTQYF,TGCGCCAGCAGCTTTGACTTCCGCACAGATACGCAGTATTTT
TRBV20-1,.,TRBJ2-1,few,CSAHESRASDYNEQFF,TGCAGTGCTCATGAGAGTCGGGCTAGCGACTACAATGAGCAGTTCTTC
TRBV10-3,TRBD2,TRBJ2-7,.,CATRIRQGTSGTSSYEQYF,TGTGCCACCAGAATTCGACAGGGGACTAGCGGGACAAGCTCCTACGAGCAGTACTTC
TRBV11-2,.,TRBJ2-5,few,CASSFSPSAQETQYF,TGTGCCAGCAGCTTTTCTCCTAGCGCACAAGAGACCCAGTACTTC
TRBV7-9,TRBD2,TRBJ2-3,few,CASSPSGTSTDTQYF,TGTGCCAGCAGCCCTAGCGGGACTAGCACAGATACGCAGTATTTT
TRBV28,.,TRBJ2-1,few,CASSWTDYNEQFF,TGTGCCAGCAGTTGGACGGATTACAATGAGCAGTTCTTC
TRBV28,TRBD2,TRBJ2-1,many,CASSRTSEVGQFF,TGTGCCAGCAGCCGTACTAGCGAGGTTGGGCAGTTCTTC
TRBV7-9,.,TRBJ2-7,.,CASSPASEQYF,TGTGCCAGCAGCCCCGCGTCCGAGCAGTACTTC
TRBV20-1,TRBD2,TRBJ2-2,.,CSAMASGVMNTGELFF,TGCAGTGCTATGGCTAGCGGAGTAATGAACACCGGGGAGCTGTTTTTT
TRBV14,.,TRBJ2-3,.,CASSPTGGAAASRYF,TGTGCCAGCAGCCCTACTGGGGGCGCGGCGGCGTCGCGGTATTTT
TRBV27,TRBD1,TRBJ2-7,.,CASSPGQGYEQYF,TGTGCCAGCAGTCCGGGACAGGGCTACGAGCAGTACTTC
TRBV28,.,TRBJ2-7,many,CASSWSYREQYF,TGTGCCAGCAGTTGGTCCTACCGCGAGCAGTACTTC
TRBV6-4,.,TRBJ2-3,few,CTSSAGTSTDTQYF,TGTACCAGCAGTGCCGGGACTAGCACAGATACGCAGTATTTT